These T cell receptor beta chains were read from a single sample in a study of blood T cell repertoires in COVID-19. Using immunoSEQ multiplex PCR, the repertoire was profiled, and TCRdb retains in-frame clones only, with some absent. The sample contains about 140,000 clones, around 84% of which appear only once. Sequencing used peripheral blood. The receptors stem from a man aged 55 to 69 with active or convalescent COVID-19. The CDR3 runs from the conserved cysteine through the conserved F or W. Each record gives: V gene, D gene, clone size, J gene, CDR3 protein. A D gene is named only where the DNA matches it firmly. Clone size is not always given. Where it is, it says once, few, many or a class for expanded clones.

>TRBV28|.|.|TRBJ1-2
CASSPTHGYTF
>TRBV11-3|TRBD2|.|TRBJ2-3
CASSRTRLAADTQYF
>TRBV11-2|.|.|TRBJ2-3
CASSLGTLDTQYF
>TRBV5-1|TRBD1|once|TRBJ2-2
CASSFGQGRPGELFF
>TRBV11-3|.|.|TRBJ1-6
CASSLDSGENNSPLHF
>TRBV14|.|.|TRBJ1-2
CASSQDAGFGYTF
>TRBV19|TRBD1|few|TRBJ2-7
CASSGQAYPEQYF
>TRBV5-1|.|.|TRBJ1-1
CASSLGQANTEAFF
>TRBV19|TRBD1|once|TRBJ2-4
CASSPPSGQGARDIQYF
>TRBV7-8|.|.|TRBJ1-1
CASSKPGETEAFF
>TRBV10-3|TRBD1|.|TRBJ2-3
CAIKTGFLADTQYF
>TRBV7-2|TRBD1|few|TRBJ1-4
CASSQGQGRNEKLFF
>TRBV27|TRBD1|.|TRBJ2-7
CASSLEQGAREQYF
>TRBV7-6|TRBD2|.|TRBJ2-4
CASSLRLAGIQYF
>TRBV4-3|.|.|TRBJ2-1
CASSPRTRLYNEQFF
>TRBV27|TRBD2|.|TRBJ2-1
CASSFGTSENEQFF
>TRBV5-1|.|.|TRBJ1-2
CASSFLLDYGYTF
>TRBV27|.|.|TRBJ1-6
CASSLGGGSYNSPLHF
>TRBV12-3/TRBV12-4|TRBD1|.|TRBJ1-2
CASSAGTGYGYTF
>TRBV15|.|.|TRBJ1-5
CATSRVLRQGQPQHF
>TRBV5-8|.|.|TRBJ2-5
CASSLTGQGYGGETQYF
>TRBV24-1|.|.|TRBJ2-5
CATSDYRDLVGETQYF
>TRBV18|TRBD1|.|TRBJ1-1
CASSPRDSMNTEAFF
>TRBV11-2|.|.|TRBJ1-1
CASSLGGGRRAFF
>TRBV24-1|TRBD1|.|TRBJ2-5
CATSDTGTGGAETQYF
>TRBV7-8|.|.|TRBJ1-5
CASSLVRDQPQHF
>TRBV30|.|.|TRBJ2-3
CAWSGMDTQYF
>TRBV30|.|.|TRBJ1-2
CAWSKDSLTYGYTF
>TRBV5-5|.|.|TRBJ2-1
CASSFSEYNEQFF
>TRBV27|TRBD2|.|TRBJ2-1
CASSSWGLAADGDNEQFF
>TRBV6-6|.|.|TRBJ2-2
CASSYSAAGELFF
>TRBV2|TRBD1|many|TRBJ1-3
CASSPGQGRAHSGNTIYF
>TRBV6-2/TRBV6-3|TRBD2|.|TRBJ2-1
CASSSTGLAEPSSYNEQFF